Included here is one T cell receptor beta chain sequence, with context. Its target is unknown. The data were taken from a study of beta chain features in type 1 diabetes. Overall study: Sorted cell examination encompassed 85 million to 130 million cells across all samples.

Study results and limitations: A PCR bias possibly favoring shorter templates would apply equally to patients and controls. Shorter TCRB CDR3s, moderately but significantly so, were found in Type 1 diabetes patients in all four CD4+ subsets.

Expressed TCRB transcripts were sequenced, since all the RNA that had been isolated was reverse transcribed. Clones were sequenced by immunoSEQ multiplex PCR, and TCRdb holds only the in-frame ones, with some missing. This table has just over 25,000 clones, 40% to 60% appearing once. Per the germline V gene, CDR1 is SGHRS and CDR2 is YFSETQ. The trim removed 4 bases at V and 4 bases at J, leaving 6 bases unmatched. CDR3 length: 16 residues. Specimen: stem cell memory CD4+ T cells from blood. The receptor was derived from a man aged 25-45 years with type 1 diabetes. The chain couples TRBV5-1 to TRBJ2-5; TRBD2 aligns across 14 bases. The CDR3 sequence: CASSTTGTSGRETQYF. CDR3 nucleotide sequence: TGCGCCAGCAGCACAACCGGGACTAGCGGGAGAGAGACCCAGTACTTC. Complete variable domain (other parts from reference TRBV5-1 and TRBJ2-5): KAGVTQTPRYLIKTRGQQVTLSCSPISGHRSVSWYQQTPGQGLQFLFEYFSETQRNKGNFPGRFSGRQFSNSRSEMNVSTLELGDSALYLCASSTTGTSGRETQYFGPGTRLLVL.